These T cell receptor beta chains were read from a single sample in a study of T cells in Graves' hyperthyroidism and ophthalmopathy. MiXCR, run by TCRdb on the multiplex PCR reads, gives a single entry per CDR3 protein. The sample holds fewer than 750,000 distinct CDR3 sequences, roughly 14% seen once. Sequencing used blood. The receptors here all came from a middle-aged woman with Graves' ophthalmopathy. Each CDR3 is given with its conserved first and last residue. Rows may omit the clone size; those that give it use once, few, many or a size class.

abundance	v_gene	j_gene	CDR3aa
many	TRBV7-3	TRBJ2-7	CASSLGGNGNEQYF
many	TRBV7-2	TRBJ2-7	CASSLNRRGQYF
NA	TRBV3-1	TRBJ1-6	CASSQGQGNSPLHF
NA	TRBV7-6	TRBJ1-6	CASSSATGSSYNSPLHF
many	TRBV29-1	TRBJ1-1	CSVLGTEAFF
NA	TRBV28	TRBJ1-1	CASSLYGGGYAEAFF
many	TRBV4-1	TRBJ1-4	CASSQDMAGGEKLFF
few	TRBV6-5	TRBJ1-1	CASSYSIEQGPFTEAFF
NA	TRBV6-5	TRBJ2-7	CASSYAGGVYEQYF
many	TRBV7-2	TRBJ2-7	CASSLQGLSYEQYF
many	TRBV19	TRBJ2-7	CASSKGQWDRQYF
many	TRBV30	TRBJ2-5	CAWSLGSETQYF
many	TRBV27	TRBJ1-2	CASRPLTGEDGYTF
many	TRBV5-1	TRBJ2-7	CASSLKVTSVYEQYF
many	TRBV20-1	TRBJ1-2	CSARDETGLRYGYTF
many	TRBV6-1	TRBJ2-2	CASSDADTGELFF
few	TRBV5-1	TRBJ2-2	CASSPGRSGPGELFF
many	TRBV29-1	TRBJ2-7	CSVLAGVPYEQYF
many	TRBV19	TRBJ1-1	CASTQGYAEAFF
NA	TRBV11-2	TRBJ2-7	CASSLVVSGRGEQYF
many	TRBV28	TRBJ2-4	CASSFPGAGITKNIQYF
NA	TRBV4-2	TRBJ2-7	CASSLTTSEFSEQYF
many	TRBV6-1	TRBJ2-2	CASSDSGRGTGELFF
many	TRBV29-1	TRBJ2-7	CSVEDTSGSYEQYF
many	TRBV7-2	TRBJ1-1	CASSRRGDTEAFF
many	TRBV10-3	TRBJ2-5	CAISESIAETQYF
NA	TRBV15	TRBJ1-2	CATSPSGHGYTF
many	TRBV6-5	TRBJ1-6	CASSLGTGNNSPLHF
many	TRBV15	TRBJ2-2	CATSPRPNTGELFF
NA	TRBV20-1	TRBJ2-2	CSASGKGLAGASGELFF
NA	TRBV27	TRBJ2-5	CASSLFAGTGRETQYF
many	TRBV6-4	TRBJ1-5	CASSHHPGQLGVQPQHF
many	TRBV6-1	TRBJ1-5	CASSTGVSGNQPQHF
many	TRBV9	TRBJ2-5	CASSPWVQETQYF
NA	TRBV2	TRBJ2-7	CASSVPQNYEQYF
many	TRBV11-2	TRBJ2-7	CASSRTSFEQYF
few	TRBV11-1	TRBJ2-7	CASSSYGRGYEQYF
many	TRBV12-3/TRBV12-4	TRBJ2-7	CASSAPIGGSHEQYF
NA	TRBV28	TRBJ1-2	CASTAGQGPGYTF
many	TRBV12-3/TRBV12-4	TRBJ2-5	CASSLVMKETQYF
many	TRBV10-3	TRBJ2-5	CATSLLADQETQYF
many	TRBV9	TRBJ2-1	CASSRTEAPSYNEQFF
many	TRBV12-3/TRBV12-4	TRBJ2-7	CASSFGTHSYEQYF
many	TRBV7-9	TRBJ2-5	CASSLLQGAGETQYF
NA	TRBV12-3/TRBV12-4	TRBJ1-5	CASSFRQGSQPQHF
many	TRBV28	TRBJ1-1	CASSLGQGSEAFF
many	TRBV12-3/TRBV12-4	TRBJ1-1	CASSLDLWGEAFF